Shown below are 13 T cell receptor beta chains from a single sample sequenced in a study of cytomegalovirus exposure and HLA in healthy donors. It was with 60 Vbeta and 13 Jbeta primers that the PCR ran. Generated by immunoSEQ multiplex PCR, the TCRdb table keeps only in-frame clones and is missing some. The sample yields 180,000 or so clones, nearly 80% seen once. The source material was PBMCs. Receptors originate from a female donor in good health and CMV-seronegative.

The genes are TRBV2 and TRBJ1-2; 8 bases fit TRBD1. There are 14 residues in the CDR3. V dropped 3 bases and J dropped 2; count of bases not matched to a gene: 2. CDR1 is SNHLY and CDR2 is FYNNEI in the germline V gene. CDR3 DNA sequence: TGTGCCAGCAGTGATTGGACAGGGAACTATGGCTACACCTTC. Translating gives CASSDWTGNYGYTF.

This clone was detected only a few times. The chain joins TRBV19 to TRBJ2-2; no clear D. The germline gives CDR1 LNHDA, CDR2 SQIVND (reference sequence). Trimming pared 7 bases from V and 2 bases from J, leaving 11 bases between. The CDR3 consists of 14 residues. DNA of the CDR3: TGTGCCAGTACCCCCGTGACAAACACCGGGGAGCTGTTTTTT. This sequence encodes CASTPVTNTGELFF.

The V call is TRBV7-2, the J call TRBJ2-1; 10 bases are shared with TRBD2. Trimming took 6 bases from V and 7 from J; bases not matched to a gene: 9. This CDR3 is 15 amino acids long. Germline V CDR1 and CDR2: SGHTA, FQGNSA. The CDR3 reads CASSLAGVVLNEQFF. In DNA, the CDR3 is TGTGCCAGCAGTCTAGCGGGAGTGGTTTTAAATGAGCAGTTCTTC.

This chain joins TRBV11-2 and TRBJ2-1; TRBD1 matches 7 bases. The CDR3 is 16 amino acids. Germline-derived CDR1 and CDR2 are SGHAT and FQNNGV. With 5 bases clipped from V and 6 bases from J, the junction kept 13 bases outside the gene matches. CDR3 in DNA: TGTGCCAGCAGCCCCGAGACAGGGAGTTGGGGCAATGAGCAGTTCTTC. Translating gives CASSPETGSWGNEQFF.

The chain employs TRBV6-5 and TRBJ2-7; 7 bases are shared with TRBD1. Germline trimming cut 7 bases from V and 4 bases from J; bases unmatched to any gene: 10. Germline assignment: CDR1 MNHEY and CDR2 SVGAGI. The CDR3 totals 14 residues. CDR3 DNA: TGTGCCAGCACCCCTCGGACAGGATCTTACGAGCAGTACTTC. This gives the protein CASTPRTGSYEQYF.

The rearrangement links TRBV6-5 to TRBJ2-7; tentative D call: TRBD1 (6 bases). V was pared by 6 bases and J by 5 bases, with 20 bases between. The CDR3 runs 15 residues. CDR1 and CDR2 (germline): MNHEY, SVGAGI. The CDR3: CASSSVGGGTDEQYF. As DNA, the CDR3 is TGTGCCAGCAGCTCCGTGGGTGGGGGCACCGACGAGCAGTACTTC.

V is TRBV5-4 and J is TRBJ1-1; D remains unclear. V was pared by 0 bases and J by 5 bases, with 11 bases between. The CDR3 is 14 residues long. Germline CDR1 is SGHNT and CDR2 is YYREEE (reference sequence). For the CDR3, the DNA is TGTGCCAGCAGCTTGGAAGGTGGCAGGACTGAAGCTTTCTTT. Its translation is CASSLEGGRTEAFF.

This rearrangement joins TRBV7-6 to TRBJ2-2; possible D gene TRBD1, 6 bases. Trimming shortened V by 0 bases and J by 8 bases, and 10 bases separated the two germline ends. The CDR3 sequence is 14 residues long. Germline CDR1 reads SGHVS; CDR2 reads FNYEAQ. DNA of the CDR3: TGTGCCAGCAGCTTAGCGTTACAGGGAGGGGAGCTGTTTTTT. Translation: CASSLALQGGELFF.

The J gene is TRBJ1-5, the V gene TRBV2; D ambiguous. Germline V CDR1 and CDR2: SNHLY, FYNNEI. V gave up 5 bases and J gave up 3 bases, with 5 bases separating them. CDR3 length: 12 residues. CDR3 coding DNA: TGTGCCAGCAGTATGTACAATCAGCCCCAGCATTTT. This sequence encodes CASSMYNQPQHF.

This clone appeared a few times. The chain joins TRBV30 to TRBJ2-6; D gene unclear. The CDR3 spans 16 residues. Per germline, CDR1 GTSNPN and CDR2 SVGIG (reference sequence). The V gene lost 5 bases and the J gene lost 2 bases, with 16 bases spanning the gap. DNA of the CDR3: TGTGCCTGGGCTAATCGATGGAGCACTGGGGCCAACGTCCTGACTTTC. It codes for CAWANRWSTGANVLTF.

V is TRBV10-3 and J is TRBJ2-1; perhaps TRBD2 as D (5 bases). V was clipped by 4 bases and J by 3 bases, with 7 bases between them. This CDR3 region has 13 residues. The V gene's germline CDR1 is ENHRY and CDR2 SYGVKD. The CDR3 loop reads CAISAGNYNEQFF. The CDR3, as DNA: TGTGCCATCAGTGCCGGGAACTACAATGAGCAGTTCTTC.

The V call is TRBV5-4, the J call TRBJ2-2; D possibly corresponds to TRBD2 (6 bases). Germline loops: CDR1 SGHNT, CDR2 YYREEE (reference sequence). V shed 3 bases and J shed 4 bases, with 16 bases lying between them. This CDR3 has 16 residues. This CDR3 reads CASSSPEGSVTGELFF. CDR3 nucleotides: TGTGCCAGCAGCTCGCCGGAGGGCTCGGTCACCGGGGAGCTGTTTTTT.

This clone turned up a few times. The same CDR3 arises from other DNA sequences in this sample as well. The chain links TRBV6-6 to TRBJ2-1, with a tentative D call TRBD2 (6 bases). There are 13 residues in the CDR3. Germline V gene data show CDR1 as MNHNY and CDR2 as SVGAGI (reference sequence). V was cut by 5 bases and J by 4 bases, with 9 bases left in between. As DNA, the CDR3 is TGTGCCAGCAGTCGGGACTCTTACAATGAGCAGTTCTTC. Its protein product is CASSRDSYNEQFF.